The clone carrying this T cell receptor beta chain showed up just once. The data originate from a study of blood T cell repertoires in COVID-19. The protocol was immunoSEQ multiplex PCR, while the TCRdb copy is restricted to in-frame clones and leaves out a portion. The sample includes 400,000 to 550,000 clones, 87% of them seen just once. The germline CDR1 and CDR2 sequences are SGHNT and YYREEE (reference sequence). There are 15 residues in the CDR3. V was pared by 1 base and J by 2 bases, with 12 bases between. Participants had their cohort set by participant-reported clinical history. The V call is TRBV5-4, the J call TRBJ2-5; D is unresolved. This receptor was taken from a woman in her late teens or twenties with acute COVID-19. The sample taken for sequencing was PBMCs or T cells enriched from blood (not recorded which). The DNA for the CDR3 is TGTGCCAGCAGCTTGCCGTCTAGAGGTCAAGAGACCCAGTACTTC. The encoded protein is CASSLPSRGQETQYF.